Below, one T cell receptor (beta chain) is given with its context. As originally analysed: Nucleated cell counts were estimated from reference gene primer amplification. The data were produced by immunoSEQ multiplex PCR, yet TCRdb's version contains in-frame clones alone and is incomplete. That table furnishes V, J and clone size, whereas the DNA furnished D and trimming. The sample shows about 190,000 clones, around 87% of them seen only once. The CDR3 covers 13 residues. Between the trimmed V and J ends, which lost 1 base and 6 bases, there was a span of 7 bases. CDR1 and CDR2 from the germline V gene are SGHAT and FQNNGV. This sample is part of a study of blood T cell repertoires in COVID-19. Looking at the study overall: Both acute and convalescent COVID-19 samples were obtained from the United States, Italy and Spain. PBMCs, B-cell-depleted T cells, or T cells provided the cDNA or gDNA that made up the material.

The sequence came from a man aged 45 to 65 with acute or convalescent COVID-19. The sequencing sample was made of peripheral blood. The rearrangement links TRBV11-2 to TRBJ1-5, with D unresolved. CDR3: CASSLGTSQPQHF. The DNA for the CDR3 is TGTGCCAGCAGCTTAGGTACGAGTCAGCCCCAGCATTTT. Together with reference TRBV11-2 and TRBJ1-5, the CDR3 gives the full variable domain: EAGVAQSPRYKIIEKRQSVAFWCNPISGHATLYWYQQILGQGPKLLIQFQNNGVVDDSQLPKDRFSAERLKGVDSTLKIQPAKLEDSAVYLCASSLGTSQPQHFGDGTRLSIL.